This TCR beta chain was sequenced for a study of blood T cell repertoires in COVID-19. Across the study: PBMCs, B-cell-depleted T cells, or T cells provided the cDNA or gDNA that made up the material.

The germline V gene encodes CDR1 SGHTA and CDR2 FQGNSA. Unmatched junction bases numbered 3, after V lost 1 base and J lost 2 bases. This CDR3 spans 15 amino acids. TCRdb's copy holds only in-frame clones and misses some; the assay was immunoSEQ multiplex PCR. The sample yields about 160,000 clones, about nine tenths seen once. Sequencing was carried out using peripheral blood. This chain uses TRBV7-2 with TRBJ2-7; TRBD2 agrees at 9 bases. The TCR comes from a woman aged 60-75 years with active or convalescent COVID-19. In DNA form, the CDR3 reads TGTGCCAGCAGCTTAGGCGGGGGGGCACCCTACGAGCAGTACTTC. This encodes CASSLGGGAPYEQYF.